These 27 T cell receptor beta chains were sequenced from one sample in a study of CD8+ T cells in alopecia areata. RNA, once extracted, was reverse transcribed into cDNA for use as the sequencing template. TCRdb's copy holds only in-frame clones and misses some; the assay was immunoSEQ multiplex PCR. The table lists some 110,000 clones, with no singletons. The sample comprised lesional skin. The receptors stem from a C3H/HeJ mouse with alopecia areata. MHC haplotype of the mouse line: H2-k.

Turning to this clone: Gene names follow the mouse nomenclature. The missing CDR3 end, 4 residues past where the read stops, is filled in from the germline J gene. The J gene is TRBJ1-2, the V gene TRBV13-1; D might be TRBD1 (6 bases). The CDR3 is made up of 15 amino acids. Germline values: CDR1 NSHNY, CDR2 SYGAGN. The ends were cut back, 2 bases at V and 0 bases at J, with 11 bases in the middle. CDR3 bases read: TGTGCCAGCAGTGAGACAGGATCTGCAAACTCC. It translates to CASSETGSANS. The CDR3 in its entirety is CASSETGSANSDYTF.

A word on this clone: Germline and genes here are mouse. The read falls 4 residues short of the CDR3 end, and the missing part is taken from the germline J gene. J is TRBJ2-5 and V is TRBV19; 12 bases line up with TRBD2. This CDR3 has 16 amino acids. V shed 4 bases and J 2 bases; nucleotides not matched to a gene: 5. Germline values: CDR1 FNHDT, CDR2 SITEND (reference sequence). This CDR3 reads CASSPGTGGFQDTQYF. The CDR3 DNA, read in part, is TGTGCCAGCAGTCCCGGGACTGGGGGGTTCCAAGAC. The full variable domain, its missing parts supplied by reference TRBV19 and TRBJ2-5, is GGIITQTPKFLIGQEGQKLTLKCQQNFNHDTMYWYRQDSGKGLRLIYYSITENDLQKGDLSEGYDASREKKSSFSLTVTSAQKNEMAVFLCASSPGTGGFQDTQYFGPGTRLLVL.

Regarding this clone: Germline and genes here are mouse. The read ends 4 residues early relative to the CDR3; the germline J gene fills the gap. The V call is TRBV29, the J call TRBJ2-5; TRBD1 is a possible D gene (6 bases). CDR1 is MSHET and CDR2 is SYDVDS in the germline V gene. V gave up 4 bases and J gave up 3 bases, with 11 bases separating them. The CDR3 loop spans 14 amino acids. CDR3: CASSSPGQQDTQYF. The CDR3 DNA, read in part, is TGTGCTAGCAGTTCCCCGGGACAACAAGAC.

This clone was detected a few times. The gene names given are mouse names. The read gets to within 4 residues of the CDR3 end, and the germline J gene fills in the rest. This CDR3 is also generated by other DNA sequences in the sample. The chain links TRBV13-3 to TRBJ2-7, with 7 bases identical to TRBD2. CDR1 and CDR2 (germline): NNHDY, SYVADS. The CDR3 has 16 amino acids. J gave up 0 bases and V 0 bases, and 6 bases lay outside the gene matches. The CDR3 reads CASSDAPGGGSYEQYF. The DNA read from the CDR3 is TGTGCCAGCAGTGATGCACCGGGGGGGGGCTCCTAT.

This clone was counted ten times or more. Mouse germline and gene names are used. Sequencing ends 4 residues short of the CDR3 end; the germline J gene provides the rest. This chain joins TRBV13-3 and TRBJ2-5; TRBD1 is a possible D gene (6 bases). The germline V and J ends were trimmed by 2 bases and 1 base, with 8 bases remaining between them. The CDR3 loop spans 14 amino acids. Germline CDR1 reads NNHDY; CDR2 reads SYVADS. CDR3 bases read: TGTGCCAGCAGTGACCGGACAGACCAAGAC. Translated: CASSDRTDQD. The whole CDR3 region reads CASSDRTDQDTQYF.

The sample holds a few counts of this clone. Gene names denote mouse genes. The sequenced fragment ends 4 residues before the CDR3 boundary, so the rest is inferred from the germline J gene. This chain connects TRBV13-3 to TRBJ2-2; tentatively, D is TRBD1 (5 bases). The CDR3 consists of 16 residues. Germline-derived CDR1 and CDR2 are NNHDY and SYVADS. Trimming pared 0 bases from V and 0 bases from J, leaving 9 bases between. The chain's CDR3 is CASSDEDNANTGQLYF. The CDR3 DNA, read in part, is TGTGCCAGCAGTGATGAGGACAACGCAAACACCGGG.

In the case of this clone: Gene names and germline refer to mouse. The read halts 4 residues ahead of the CDR3 end, with the missing end drawn from the germline J gene. The J gene is TRBJ2-2, the V gene TRBV13-3, with 7 bases that match TRBD1. Germline V gives CDR1 NNHDY, CDR2 SYVADS. This CDR3 is 15 amino acids long. J was trimmed by 0 bases and V by 5 bases; bases with no gene match: 4. The CDR3 sequence: CASRTTGPNTGQLYF. The covered CDR3 bases are TGTGCCAGCAGAACGACAGGGCCAAACACCGGG. The whole variable domain, filled in from reference TRBV13-3 and TRBJ2-2, reads EAAVTQSPRSKVAVTGGKVTLSCHQTNNHDYMYWYRQDTGHGLRLIHYSYVADSTEKGDIPDGYKASRPSQENFSLILELASLSQTAVYFCASRTTGPNTGQLYFGEGSKLTVL.

On this clone itself: Gene names follow the mouse nomenclature. The CDR3 is cut off 4 residues early in the read; its end comes from the germline J gene. V is TRBV13-3 and J is TRBJ2-3, with TRBD2 matching over 10 bases. CDR1 is NNHDY and CDR2 is SYVADS in the germline V gene. V trimming: 5 bases; J trimming: 0 bases; junction bases outside the gene matches: 6. The length of the CDR3 is 16 residues. CDR3 DNA (partial): TGTGCCAGCAGGCCGGGACTGGGGCCTAGTGCAGAA. Translating gives CASRPGLGPSAE. The full CDR3 protein is CASRPGLGPSAETLYF.

Notes on this clone: Gene names and germline match the mouse. CDR3 bases read: TGTGCCAGCAGTGATCGACTGGGGGGGCGCAGAAAC. It translates to CASSDRLGGRRN. The entire CDR3 reads CASSDRLGGRRNTLYF. The chain has TRBV13-3 and TRBJ2-4; 12 nucleotides align to TRBD2. The read terminates 4 residues ahead of where the CDR3 ends, so the germline J gene completes it. Germline V lookup: CDR1 NNHDY, CDR2 SYVADS. The CDR3 is made up of 16 amino acids.

As for this clone: The listed genes are named as in mouse. The read comes to an end 4 residues before the CDR3 does, leaving the germline J gene to fill in the end. The chain has TRBV13-3 and TRBJ2-3; unclear D gene. The V and J ends lost 3 bases and 0 bases respectively, with 8 bases between them. This CDR3 region has 14 residues. Germline V gives CDR1 NNHDY, CDR2 SYVADS. The CDR3 DNA, read in part, is TGTGCCAGCAGTGTTATCAGTAGTGCAGAA. It yields the protein CASSVISSAE. The CDR3 in full is CASSVISSAETLYF.

This clone was counted at least ten times. Gene labels here are mouse ones. The CDR3 is CASSAPGQYAEQFF. Incomplete CDR3 DNA: TGTGCCAGCAGTGCCCCGGGACAGTATGCT. The chain joins TRBV13-3 to TRBJ2-1, with TRBD1 matching over 7 bases. Sequencing ends 4 residues short of the CDR3 end; the germline J gene provides the rest. This CDR3 has 14 amino acids. With 3 bases clipped from V and 4 bases from J, the junction kept 4 bases outside the gene matches. The germline CDR1 and CDR2 sequences are NNHDY and SYVADS.

A few counts support this clone. Gene names and germline match the mouse. The read terminates 4 residues before the CDR3 end, so the remaining end is supplied by the germline J gene. The chain recombines TRBV13-3 with TRBJ1-1, with 7 nucleotides matching TRBD1. The V gene's germline CDR1 is NNHDY and CDR2 SYVADS. Germline trimming cut 3 bases from V and 3 bases from J; bases unmatched to any gene: 8. The CDR3 consists of 15 residues. CDR3 amino acids: CASSGRDRADTEVFF. CDR3 DNA (partial): TGTGCCAGCAGTGGCAGAGACAGGGCGGACACA.

As regards this clone: Here the gene names and germline are mouse. The DNA ends 4 residues before the CDR3 does, and the rest of the CDR3 is filled in from the germline J gene. The rearrangement links TRBV13-3 to TRBJ2-1; 8 nucleotides match TRBD2. Per germline, CDR1 NNHDY and CDR2 SYVADS. The ends lost 4 bases at V and 5 bases at J; junction bases unmatched: 5. The CDR3 is 14 amino acids. The chain's CDR3 is CASSSRGGDAEQFF. CDR3 DNA (partial): TGTGCCAGCAGTTCCCGGGGGGGCGATGCT.

This clone was counted many times. The translated DNA and TCRdb's protein are not identical at residue 12; the protein here was translated from the DNA. Mouse gene names and germline throughout. The CDR3 extends 3 residues past the end of the read, so its final part is completed from the germline J gene. V is TRBV19 and J is TRBJ1-3; 7 nucleotides match TRBD1. Trimming removed 4 bases from V and 0 bases from J; junction bases left unmatched: 4. The CDR3 sequence is 15 residues long. In germline, CDR1 is FNHDT, CDR2 SITEND (reference sequence). CDR3 region: CASSWDRNSGNTLYF. Incomplete CDR3 DNA: TGTGCCAGCAGTTGGGACAGAAATTCTGGAAATACG. Full variable domain (outside the CDR3, taken from reference TRBV19 and TRBJ1-3): GGIITQTPKFLIGQEGQKLTLKCQQNFNHDTMYWYRQDSGKGLRLIYYSITENDLQKGDLSEGYDASREKKSSFSLTVTSAQKNEMAVFLCASSWDRNSGNTLYFGEGSRLIVV.

Ten or more counts support this clone. Each gene name is a mouse one. The read stops 4 residues short of the end of the CDR3; the missing end is completed from the germline J gene. The rearrangement uses TRBV13-3 and TRBJ2-7; weak D call: TRBD2 (7 bases). CDR1 is NNHDY and CDR2 is SYVADS in the germline V gene. The CDR3 is made up of 16 amino acids. Trimming cost V 0 bases and J 0 bases, with 13 bases left between them. Incomplete CDR3 DNA: TGTGCCAGCAGTGATGCAGAAGGGGGGCACTCCTAT. It translates to CASSDAEGGHSY. In full, the CDR3 is CASSDAEGGHSYEQYF.

This clone was picked up many times. Here the gene names and germline are mouse. The read ends 4 residues early relative to the CDR3; the germline J gene fills the gap. The chain joins TRBV14 to TRBJ1-1, with a possible D match to TRBD1 (5 bases). This CDR3 region has 14 residues. Germline CDR1 is SGHDT and CDR2 is FRDEAV. Trimming left V 2 bases short and J 4 bases short, with 12 bases between. The CDR3 DNA, read in part, is TGTGCCAGCAGTTTAGGCAGGGAGGGCACA. It translates to CASSLGREGT. The entire CDR3 protein reads CASSLGREGTEVFF.

This clone occurred a few times. Germline and genes here are mouse. The read ends 4 residues before the CDR3 terminus; that terminus is restored from the germline J gene. The chain uses TRBV19 and TRBJ2-7; D possibly corresponds to TRBD1 (5 bases). The germline V and J ends were trimmed by 1 base and 2 bases, with 7 bases remaining between them. CDR1 is FNHDT, CDR2 SITEND, per germline (reference sequence). The length of the CDR3 is 13 residues. This CDR3 reads CASSITGTYEQYF. Incomplete CDR3 DNA: TGTGCCAGCAGTATAACAGGAACCTAT.

This clone was observed a handful of times. The listed TCRdb protein conflicts with the DNA translation at residue 10, and the protein shown is translated directly from the DNA. Germline and genes: mouse. The CDR3 end is not reached by the read, which stops 3 residues before it; the germline J gene fills it in. The genes are TRBV16 and TRBJ1-3, with a weak D call TRBD1 (6 bases). V was pared by 6 bases and J by 0 bases, with 6 bases between. Germline-derived CDR1 and CDR2 are SGHSA and FRNQAP. This CDR3 region has 13 residues. CDR3 bases read: TGTGCAAGCAGGGACAGTTCTGGAAATACG. Translated: CASRDSSGNT. From start to end, the CDR3 is CASRDSSGNTLYF.

In this sample, this clone turned up a few times. Mouse gene names and germline throughout. The sequence runs out 4 residues before the end of the CDR3; the remainder is reconstructed from the germline J gene. The rearrangement links TRBV1 to TRBJ1-4; TRBD1 agrees at 8 bases. Germline V lookup: CDR1 NSQYPW, CDR2 LRSPGD (reference sequence). CDR3 size: 16 residues. Losses at the gene ends were 0 bases for V and 3 bases for J; bases not matched to a gene: 3. The CDR3 spells CTCSADGTGTNERLFF. The CDR3 DNA, read in part, is TGCACCTGCAGTGCAGATGGGACAGGAACCAACGAA.

This clone was detected only a few times. All gene names here are mouse names. The CDR3 end is not reached by the read, which stops 4 residues before it; the germline J gene fills it in. J is TRBJ1-2 and V is TRBV12-1; D unresolved. V lost 1 base and J 3 bases, leaving 8 bases between the germline ends. Germline CDR1 reads SGHSN; CDR2 reads HYEKVE. The length of the CDR3 is 13 residues. The sequenced part of the CDR3 DNA is TGTGCCAGCTCTCTTAGGACTCACTCC. It codes for CASSLRTHS. The complete CDR3 sequence is CASSLRTHSDYTF.

Comment on this clone: Gene names refer to mouse genes. From the germline J gene comes the end of the CDR3, since the read stops 4 residues before it. The rearrangement uses TRBV13-3 and TRBJ2-1; 7 nucleotides align to TRBD1. Per germline, CDR1 NNHDY and CDR2 SYVADS. The CDR3 totals 15 residues. Unmatched junction bases numbered 7, after V lost 5 bases and J lost 2 bases. CDR3 loop: CASSPPGQYYAEQFF. CDR3 bases read: TGTGCCAGCAGCCCCCCGGGACAGTACTATGCT.

Note on this clone: The gene names given are mouse names. The DNA ends 4 residues before the CDR3 does, and the rest of the CDR3 is filled in from the germline J gene. V and J are TRBV19 and TRBJ2-1; 10 bases match TRBD2. Germline assignment: CDR1 FNHDT and CDR2 SITEND (reference sequence). This CDR3 region has 16 residues. V was pared by 6 bases and J by 6 bases, with 12 bases of the junction left unmatched. CDR3 loop: CASTPDWGARSAEQFF. CDR3 bases read: TGTGCCAGCACCCCCGACTGGGGGGCTAGGAGTGCT.

In its sample, this clone was seen a few times. Gene labels here are mouse ones. The observed sequence ends 4 residues before the CDR3 terminus, with the missing tail filled in from the germline J gene. The genes are TRBV1 and TRBJ1-1; D may be TRBD1 (5 bases). The CDR3 is 14 amino acids. Trimming cost V 2 bases and J 1 base, with 8 bases left between them. Germline V lookup: CDR1 NSQYPW, CDR2 LRSPGD (reference sequence). CDR3 region: CTCSASDRNTEVFF. The CDR3 DNA, read in part, is TGCACCTGCAGTGCAAGCGACAGAAACACA.

This clone was seen a handful of times. Gene names are the mouse ones. The read comes to an end 4 residues before the CDR3 does, leaving the germline J gene to fill in the end. The rearrangement links TRBV5 to TRBJ2-3; 8 bases line up with TRBD2. The CDR3 totals 17 residues. CDR1 and CDR2 (germline): LGHNA, YNLKQL (reference sequence). V was pared by 1 base and J by 0 bases, with 6 bases of the junction left unmatched. The sequenced part of the CDR3 DNA is TGTGCCAGCAGCCAAGCACGACTGGGGCTTAGTGCAGAA. Protein: CASSQARLGLSAE. The whole CDR3 region reads CASSQARLGLSAETLYF.

This clone has more than one count but fewer than ten. Gene names are mouse gene names. Read data end 4 residues before the CDR3 end; the end is taken from the germline J gene. Additional DNA sequences in this sample encode the identical CDR3. V gene TRBV13-3 combines with J gene TRBJ1-1; D perhaps matches TRBD1 (5 bases). The CDR3 has 11 residues. V was cut by 8 bases and J by 4 bases, with 9 bases left in between. CDR1 is NNHDY, CDR2 SYVADS, per germline. The CDR3 bases that were read are TGTGCCAGTCAGGGTTCCACA. It translates to CASQGST. The full-length CDR3 reads as CASQGSTEVFF.

Regarding this clone: The genes are named according to mouse. Sequencing ends 4 residues short of the CDR3 end; the germline J gene provides the rest. The same CDR3 is also encoded by other DNA sequences in this sample. The rearrangement links TRBV19 to TRBJ2-7; D gene unclear. CDR1 and CDR2 (germline): FNHDT, SITEND (reference sequence). The CDR3 has 15 amino acids. Deletions cut 3 bases from V and 0 bases from J, with 13 bases between. The part of the CDR3 DNA that was read is TGTGCCAGCAGTACGCCAGGAGGAAGCTCCTAT. It codes for CASSTPGGSSY. The whole CDR3 sequence reads CASSTPGGSSYEQYF.

This clone was observed a few times. Gene names are the mouse ones. This chain's CDR3 is CASTLQGGSDYTF. The DNA read from the CDR3 is TGTGCCAGCACTCTCCAGGGTGGCTCC. The genes are TRBV13-3 and TRBJ1-2, with D possibly being TRBD1 (5 bases). The missing CDR3 end, 4 residues past where the read stops, is filled in from the germline J gene. CDR3 size: 13 residues. The germline CDR1 and CDR2 sequences are NNHDY and SYVADS. Trimming stripped 6 bases from V and 4 bases from J, with 13 bases between.